Presented here are 23 T cell receptor beta chains from one specimen sequenced in a study of blood T cells in healthy people across ages. Alongside a J-beta primer mix, a sample-barcoded 5' primer served in a second PCR lasting about 6 to 12 cycles. TCRdb re-called the 5' RACE reads with MiXCR, one entry per CDR3 protein. The sample lists hundreds of thousands of distinct CDR3 sequences; about 25% were seen once. The same sample was also studied in work on T cells of mothers and their children.

Sequencing was done on a sample of blood. The receptor source for this set is a boy under 10 years old in good health.

The V and J genes are TRBV20-1 and TRBJ2-7; 9 nucleotides match TRBD2. Per the germline V gene, CDR1 is DFQATT and CDR2 is SNEGSKA (reference sequence). The CDR3 consists of 14 residues. Trimming at V came to 7 bases and at J to 0 bases, leaving 7 bases not matched to a gene. The CDR3 nucleotides read TGCAGTGGACTAGCGGAGCCCAGCTCCTACGAGCAGTACTTC. Amino acid sequence: CSGLAEPSSYEQYF.

The table lists this clonotype with a few counts. The rearrangement uses TRBV6-6 and TRBJ2-4; maybe TRBD1 (7 bases). The CDR3 contains 14 residues. Deletions cut 6 bases from V and 8 bases from J, with 17 bases between. CDR1 MNHNY and CDR2 SVGAGI come from the germline V gene (reference sequence). This CDR3 is CASSRGDSGHIQYF. The CDR3 DNA follows: TGTGCCAGCAGCCGCGGGGACAGCGGCCACATTCAGTACTTC.

This clonotype has a single count. The chain uses TRBV2 and TRBJ2-5; no clear D. The better agreement between TRBJ2-7 and the DNA end casts doubt on the J call. The CDR3 consists of 13 residues. The germline CDR1 and CDR2 sequences are SNHLY and FYNNEI. The chain's CDR3 is CASSQSGSYEQYF. For the CDR3, the DNA is TGTGCCAGCAGCCAGTCGGGCTCCTACGAGCAGTACTTC.

V gene TRBV4-3 combines with J gene TRBJ2-7, with 7 bases lining up with TRBD1. The V and J ends lost 4 bases and 5 bases, in that order; junction bases with no gene match: 8. Germline-derived CDR1 and CDR2 are LGHNA and YSLEER. The length of the CDR3 is 14 residues. The CDR3 DNA reads as TGCGCCAGCAGCCCTAGACAGGGTCGCGACGAGCAGTACTTC. This encodes CASSPRQGRDEQYF.

The chain uses TRBV5-5 and TRBJ2-5; 10 bases are a match to TRBD2. From germline, CDR1 is SGHKS and CDR2 YYEKEE (reference sequence). Unmatched junction bases numbered 6, after V lost 3 bases and J lost 4 bases. This CDR3 has 15 amino acids. For the CDR3, the DNA is TGTGCCAGCAGCTCAACCTCTAGCGGGAGAGAGACCCAGTACTTC. This gives the protein CASSSTSSGRETQYF.

The table lists this clonotype with a few counts. J is TRBJ1-1 and V is TRBV20-1; 7 bases map to TRBD1. The CDR3 is 13 residues long. Per the germline V gene, CDR1 is DFQATT and CDR2 is SNEGSKA (reference sequence). With V trimmed by 6 bases and J by 1 base, 5 bases remained unmatched. The CDR3 bases are TGCAGTGCGTACGGACAGGCGAACACTGAAGCTTTCTTT. Its protein product is CSAYGQANTEAFF.

For the CDR3, the DNA is TGTGCCAGCAGCTTCGGGGGGCACGAGACCCAGTACTTC. As protein: CASSFGGHETQYF. This chain connects TRBV7-9 to TRBJ2-5, with D maybe TRBD2 (7 bases). This CDR3 contains 13 residues. Germline V CDR1 and CDR2: SEHNR, FQNEAQ (reference sequence). V was trimmed by 3 bases and J by 5 bases, leaving 10 bases between them.

This clonotype was detected only a few times. The chain has TRBV13 and TRBJ2-7; 9 bases agree with TRBD2. J gave up 6 bases and V 6 bases, and 15 bases lay outside the gene matches. Germline CDR1 reads PRHDT; CDR2 reads FYEKMQ (reference sequence). This CDR3 comprises 16 residues. The CDR3 sequence is CASRRSTGGRGVEQYF. The CDR3 DNA follows: TGTGCCAGCAGGAGGTCGACTGGCGGGAGGGGGGTCGAGCAGTACTTC.

A remark on this clonotype: It is unclear where the CDR3 begins or ends on the DNA, so no DNA is shown, and the CDR3 is as TCRdb lists it. The rearrangement links TRBV12-3 or TRBV12-4 to TRBJ2-7; the table's TRBD1 call for D was not verified on the DNA. Termini included, the CDR3 measures 14 amino acids. CDR3 protein: CASSTSQGGYEQYF.

This chain links TRBV29-1 with TRBJ2-5; D is undetermined. The V gene lost 4 bases and the J gene lost 7 bases, with 13 bases spanning the gap. This CDR3 spans 12 amino acids. Germline CDR1 is SQVTM and CDR2 is ANQGSEA. CDR3 sequence reads: CSVVEDPGTQYF. CDR3 coding DNA: TGCAGCGTTGTCGAAGATCCCGGGACCCAGTACTTC.

The chain has TRBV3-1 and TRBJ2-7, with no clear D. V was cut by 1 base and J by 2 bases, with 6 bases left in between. CDR1 is LGHDT and CDR2 is YNNKEL in the germline V gene (reference sequence). The CDR3 consists of 13 residues. CDR3 region: CASSQGVPYEQYF. CDR3 bases: TGTGCCAGCAGCCAAGGAGTTCCCTACGAGCAGTACTTC.

This clonotype was picked up a small number of times. V usage is TRBV27 and J usage is TRBJ2-7; 9 bases agree with TRBD1. Germline V gives CDR1 MNHEY, CDR2 SMNVEV (reference sequence). This CDR3 has 15 amino acids. V shed 6 bases, J shed 7 bases, and the junction held 13 bases outside the gene matches. The CDR3, as DNA: TGTGCCAGCAGCTTGACCGGGACAGGGTTGTGGGAGCAGTACTTC. Encoded protein: CASSLTGTGLWEQYF.

Here the CDR3 reads CASSEQGSGGDEQFF. DNA for the CDR3: TGTGCCAGCAGTGAACAAGGTAGCGGGGGGGATGAGCAGTTCTTC. J is TRBJ2-5 and V is TRBV6-1, with TRBD2 identical over 11 bases. TRBJ2-1 explains the end of the DNA better; the J call may be wrong. Germline V gene sequence: CDR1 MNHNS, CDR2 SASEGT. This CDR3 comprises 15 residues.

V and J are TRBV27 and TRBJ2-4; no clear D. Trimming cost V 0 bases and J 2 bases, with 5 bases left between them. The length of the CDR3 is 14 residues. Germline CDR1 and CDR2: MNHEY and SMNVEV (reference sequence). The CDR3 DNA sequence: TGTGCCAGCAGTTTATCAGGAACCAAAAACATTCAGTACTTC. It is translated as CASSLSGTKNIQYF.

This clonotype has only a few counts. CDR3 residues: CASSLSWEEQFF. CDR3 DNA sequence: TGTGCCAGCAGCTTATCGTGGGAGGAGCAGTTCTTC. This chain joins TRBV11-2 and TRBJ2-5; D is perhaps TRBD2 (5 bases). The tail of the sequence fits TRBJ2-1 better, so the J call may be wrong. The CDR3 extends over 12 amino acids. The germline CDR1 and CDR2 sequences are SGHAT and FQNNGV.

The gene calls are TRBV10-3 and TRBJ2-7; the match to TRBD2 covers 13 bases. Germline trimming cut 6 bases from V and 0 bases from J; bases unmatched to any gene: 8. The CDR3 loop spans 17 amino acids. Germline V gives CDR1 ENHRY, CDR2 SYGVKD. The CDR3, as DNA: TGTGCCATCAGCGCGGGACTAGCGGGAACGAGCTCCTACGAGCAGTACTTC. It translates to CAISAGLAGTSSYEQYF.

V gene TRBV29-1 combines with J gene TRBJ1-1; D gene uncertain. The germline CDR1 and CDR2 sequences are SQVTM and ANQGSEA. The CDR3 is made up of 13 amino acids. V was trimmed by 3 bases and J by 0 bases, leaving 8 bases between them. The CDR3 DNA reads TGCAGCGTTGATACAGTCATGAACACTGAAGCTTTCTTT. Translated, it gives CSVDTVMNTEAFF.

The V call is TRBV20-1, the J call TRBJ2-3; 10 bases map to TRBD2. V dropped 4 bases and J dropped 4; count of bases not matched to a gene: 2. The CDR3 has 13 residues. CDR1 is DFQATT and CDR2 is SNEGSKA in the germline V gene (reference sequence). This CDR3 is CSAKLAGADTQYF. The CDR3 DNA reads as TGCAGTGCTAAGCTAGCGGGAGCAGATACGCAGTATTTT.

This chain links TRBV11-2 with TRBJ2-5; the D gene could be TRBD1 or TRBD2 (5 bases each). Per the germline V gene, CDR1 is SGHAT and CDR2 is FQNNGV. Trimming took off 7 bases at V and 0 bases at J, with 15 bases between the two ends. CDR3 length: 15 amino acids. CDR3 in DNA: TGTGCCAGCACCAGAACTGGGACGTACCAAGAGACCCAGTACTTC. Protein: CASTRTGTYQETQYF.

On this clonotype itself: The junction differs from germline at one of its ends, possibly a read error. CDR3 DNA: TGTGCCAGCAGCAAGCCGGGGGCTAAAGAAAAACTGTTTTTT. Amino acid sequence: CASSKPGAKEKLFF. The rearrangement uses TRBV14 and TRBJ1-4, with a possible D match to TRBD1 (6 bases). The CDR3 extends over 14 amino acids. Germline values: CDR1 SGHDN, CDR2 FVKESK.

This clonotype has just a few counts. The genes are TRBV7-2 and TRBJ1-6; 9 bases match TRBD1. CDR1 and CDR2 (germline): SGHTA, FQGNSA. This CDR3 is 16 amino acids long. Trimming cost V 1 base and J 12 bases; bases outside gene matches: 10. CDR3 coding DNA: TGTGCCAGCAGCTTAGTTATCGGGACAGGGTTACGACCCCTCCACTTT. Its protein product is CASSLVIGTGLRPLHF.

The count of this clonotype is one. The chain has TRBV11-2 and TRBJ2-1; the D call may be TRBD1 or TRBD2 (5 bases each). Germline V gene lookup returns CDR1 SGHAT and CDR2 FQNNGV. V was trimmed by 8 bases and J by 1 base, leaving 9 bases between them. This CDR3 has 13 residues. The CDR3 sequence is CASRDPSYNEQFF. The CDR3 nucleotides are TGTGCCAGCCGGGACCCTTCCTACAATGAGCAGTTCTTC.

About this clonotype: One end of the junction fails to match germline, which may point to a read error. The V call is TRBV6-5, the J call TRBJ2-7; TRBD1 or TRBD2 may be the D gene (5 bases each). The CDR3 consists of 15 residues. Germline V gene sequence: CDR1 MNHEY, CDR2 SVGAGI. DNA for the CDR3: TGTGCCAGCGCCGTTTCATTTGGGGGTTACTACGGGCAGTACTTC. Translated, it gives CASAVSFGGYYGQYF.